The 28 T cell receptor beta chains listed next were all sequenced from one sample in a study of T cell clonality in common variable immunodeficiency. Sequencing was performed with immunoSEQ multiplex PCR; in TCRdb, only in-frame clones are kept and a portion is missing. The specimen has some 16,000 clones, none found just once. Which antigens these TCRs recognize remains unknown. Broader study findings: In common variable immunodeficiency, TCR beta chains reportedly carried fewer deletions and N-nucleotide insertions.

Sequenced input: peripheral blood mononuclear cells. These receptors were obtained from a human donor with common variable immunodeficiency.

This clone came up a few times. The read ends 3 residues early relative to the CDR3; the germline J gene fills the gap. V is TRBV5-6 and J is TRBJ1-1; D is unresolved. Germline CDR1 reads SGHDT; CDR2 reads YYEEEE. CDR3 length equals 13 residues. Trimming took 4 bases from V and 5 from J, leaving 12 bases between them. The sequenced part of the CDR3 DNA is TGTGCCAGCAGCCTGACCGCAGGTACTGAA. Protein: CASSLTAGTE. The full CDR3 protein reads CASSLTAGTEAFF.

This clone has a handful of counts. The missing CDR3 end, 3 residues past where the read stops, is filled in from the germline J gene. The chain has TRBV30 and TRBJ1-2, with D possibly TRBD1 on 6 matching bases. V lost 1 base to trimming and J lost 5 bases, with 14 bases between them. Germline CDR1 and CDR2: GTSNPN and SVGIG (reference sequence). The CDR3 runs to 14 residues. The part of the CDR3 DNA that was read is TGTGCCTGGAGTGATACCGGGACAATATATGGC. Amino acid sequence: CAWSDTGTIYG. The full-length CDR3 reads as CAWSDTGTIYGYTF. Full variable domain (missing parts from reference TRBV30 and TRBJ1-2): SQTIHQWPATLVQPVGSPLSLECTVEGTSNPNLYWYRQAAGRGLQLLFYSVGIGQISSEVPQNLSASRPQDRQFILSSKKLLLSDSGFYLCAWSDTGTIYGYTFGSGTRLTVV.

This clone was observed many times. The CDR3 end lies 3 residues beyond the end of the read and is filled in from the germline J gene. The chain couples TRBV18 to TRBJ2-7, with D possibly matching TRBD2 (6 bases). The CDR3 is 12 amino acids. Germline V lookup: CDR1 KGHSH, CDR2 LQKENI. The V end lost 6 bases, the J end lost 5 bases, and 11 bases lay between the germline ends. CDR3 protein: CASSTGEHEQYF. The sequenced CDR3 bases are TGTGCCAGCTCGACGGGGGAACACGAG.

In its sample, this clone was seen a few times. Read data end 3 residues before the CDR3 end; the end is taken from the germline J gene. The chain has TRBV7-2 and TRBJ2-7, with 10 bases fitting TRBD2. Germline CDR1 reads SGHTA; CDR2 reads FQGNSA. This CDR3 has 13 amino acids. V shed 5 bases and J 4 bases; nucleotides not matched to a gene: 2. CDR3 DNA (partial): TGTGCCAGCAGCCTTAGCGGGGGGTACGAG. Residues: CASSLSGGYE. From start to end, the CDR3 is CASSLSGGYEQYF.

As regards this clone: The CDR3 end falls 3 residues outside the read, so it is completed with the germline J gene. The V gene is TRBV7-2, the J gene TRBJ2-5; 9 positions match TRBD2. J gave up 6 bases and V 0 bases, and 2 bases lay outside the gene matches. Germline V gene lookup returns CDR1 SGHTA and CDR2 FQGNSA. The CDR3 is made up of 14 amino acids. CDR3 amino acids: CASSLASGGQTQYF. Incomplete CDR3 DNA: TGTGCCAGCAGCTTAGCTAGCGGGGGTCAGACC.

Turning to this clone: The sequence runs out 3 residues before the end of the CDR3; the remainder is reconstructed from the germline J gene. The rearrangement links TRBV19 to TRBJ2-1; a weak D match, TRBD1 (6 bases). Trimming pared 5 bases from V and 6 bases from J, leaving 8 bases between. CDR3 length equals 12 residues. From germline, CDR1 is LNHDA and CDR2 SQIVND (reference sequence). The CDR3 bases that were read are TGTGCCAGTAGTGCACAGGGCAATGAG. This translates into CASSAQGNE. The complete CDR3 sequence is CASSAQGNEQFF.

This clone was counted at least ten times. The read terminates 3 residues ahead of where the CDR3 ends, so the germline J gene completes it. This chain joins TRBV19 and TRBJ2-5, with D uncertain. This CDR3 is built from 14 residues. Per germline, CDR1 LNHDA and CDR2 SQIVND (reference sequence). Trimming removed 3 bases at V and 5 bases at J, with 13 bases between. The CDR3 DNA, read in part, is TGTGCCAGTAGTATCCACCTAGGTTCGGAGACC. Its translation: CASSIHLGSET. The whole CDR3 protein is CASSIHLGSETQYF.

This clone showed up just a few times. The CDR3 end is not reached by the read, which stops 3 residues before it; the germline J gene fills it in. This rearrangement joins TRBV6-2 or TRBV6-3 to TRBJ2-7; TRBD1 matches at 8 bases. The CDR3 runs 15 residues. Germline V lookup: CDR1 MNHEY, CDR2 SVGEGT. V lost 5 bases to trimming and J lost 0 bases; unmatched junction nucleotides: 6. The covered CDR3 bases are TGTGCCAGCAGTAACCGGGACAGGAGCTCCTACGAG. It is translated as CASSNRDRSSYE. The CDR3 in full is CASSNRDRSSYEQYF.

Note on this clone: From the germline J gene comes the end of the CDR3, since the read stops 3 residues before it. V and J are TRBV19 and TRBJ1-4, with 7 bases aligning to TRBD1. After removal of 0 bases from V and 1 base from J, the junction contained 8 bases not matched to a gene. CDR1 is LNHDA, CDR2 SQIVND, per germline (reference sequence). CDR3 size: 18 residues. This CDR3 is CASSIDRQGVRTNEKLFF. The sequenced part of the CDR3 DNA is TGTGCCAGTAGTATAGATCGGCAGGGGGTGAGAACTAATGAAAAA.

A few counts support this clone. The read ends 3 residues early relative to the CDR3; the germline J gene fills the gap. Additional DNA sequences in this sample encode the identical CDR3. The rearrangement joins TRBV19 to TRBJ1-4; D gene uncertain. Germline-derived CDR1 and CDR2 are LNHDA and SQIVND (reference sequence). The CDR3 spans 12 residues. Here the CDR3 reads CASSIGRRKLFF. CDR3 DNA (partial): TGTGCCAGTAGTATAGGTCGGCGGAAA.

With respect to this clone: The CDR3 is cut off 3 residues early in the read; its end comes from the germline J gene. The rearrangement uses TRBV7-6 and TRBJ2-2; a weak D match, TRBD1 (5 bases). CDR3 length equals 14 residues. V shed 5 bases and J shed 1 base, with 8 bases lying between them. Germline CDR1 SGHVS, CDR2 FNYEAQ. The CDR3 loop is CASSIDRNTGELFF. The sequenced CDR3 bases are TGTGCCAGCAGCATAGACAGGAACACCGGGGAG.

This clone has ten or more counts. Read coverage stops 3 residues before the CDR3 terminus; the germline J gene supplies the remainder. V and J are TRBV7-8 and TRBJ1-2; no firm D call. Germline V gives CDR1 SGHVS, CDR2 FQNEAQ. CDR3 length equals 14 residues. V was clipped by 3 bases and J by 0 bases, with 8 bases between them. The sequenced CDR3 bases are TGTGCCAGCAGCTTCGCTACGGCTAACTATGGC. This encodes CASSFATANYG. The full CDR3 protein reads CASSFATANYGYTF.

Partial CDR3 DNA: TGTGCCTGGAGTTCCAGGGGGATAGGAGGCAATCAGCCC. It yields the protein CAWSSRGIGGNQP. The CDR3 in its entirety is CAWSSRGIGGNQPQHF. The chain links TRBV30 to TRBJ1-5; 7 positions match TRBD1. The read ends 3 residues early relative to the CDR3; the germline J gene fills the gap. The CDR3 loop spans 16 amino acids. Germline V gene data show CDR1 as GTSNPN and CDR2 as SVGIG (reference sequence). V lost 2 bases to trimming and J lost 2 bases; unmatched junction nucleotides: 9.

This clone was detected a few times. With the read ending 3 residues before the CDR3 end, the germline J gene is used to fill in that end. The chain couples TRBV19 to TRBJ1-2, with 10 bases matching TRBD1. Germline V gene sequence: CDR1 LNHDA, CDR2 SQIVND (reference sequence). The CDR3 has 14 amino acids. V shed 5 bases and J 7 bases; nucleotides not matched to a gene: 7. The CDR3 is CASSPTGGYGGYTF. The sequenced part of the CDR3 DNA is TGTGCCAGTAGTCCGACAGGGGGCTATGGTGGC.

A note on this clone: From the germline J gene comes the end of the CDR3, since the read stops 3 residues before it. Other nucleotide sequences from this sample produce the same CDR3. This chain uses TRBV18 with TRBJ2-5; the match to TRBD2 covers 9 bases. Germline-derived CDR1 and CDR2 are KGHSH and LQKENI. CDR3 length equals 15 residues. V gave up 1 base and J gave up 4 bases; unmatched junction bases: 4. CDR3 DNA, as far as it was read: TGTGCCAGCTCACCACAGACTAGCGGTTCAGAGACC. Its protein product is CASSPQTSGSET. In full, the CDR3 reads CASSPQTSGSETQYF.

In its sample, this clone was seen many times. The CDR3 end falls 3 residues outside the read, so it is completed with the germline J gene. The genes are TRBV19 and TRBJ1-2; D possibly corresponds to TRBD1 (6 bases). The CDR3 has 13 residues. Trimming left V 2 bases short and J 7 bases short, with 11 bases between. The germline gives CDR1 LNHDA, CDR2 SQIVND (reference sequence). The sequenced CDR3 bases are TGTGCCAGTAGTATACGGACAGCCGGTGGC. Its translation: CASSIRTAGG. The CDR3 in its entirety is CASSIRTAGGYTF.

This clone was detected a few times. The read is 3 residues too short to cover the CDR3 end, so that end is filled in from the germline J gene. J is TRBJ2-7 and V is TRBV7-9; D is possibly TRBD1 (5 bases). This CDR3 spans 15 amino acids. V lost 3 bases and J lost 2, with 14 bases in between. Germline-derived CDR1 and CDR2 are SEHNR and FQNEAQ (reference sequence). CDR3 DNA (partial): TGTGCCAGCAGCTTTAGCTACAGGTTTCCCTACGAG. Protein: CASSFSYRFPYE. The CDR3 in full is CASSFSYRFPYEQYF.

Sample share makes this clone medium-sized. The read finishes 3 residues shy of the CDR3 end, and the germline J gene is used to complete it. The V gene is TRBV20-1, the J gene TRBJ2-6; tentative D call: TRBD1 (6 bases). The CDR3 is made up of 14 amino acids. Looked up from germline, CDR1 is DFQATT and CDR2 is SNEGSKA (reference sequence). V dropped 3 bases and J dropped 0 bases, with 6 bases sitting between them. The CDR3 is CSASRGSGANVLTF. The sequenced CDR3 bases are TGCAGTGCTAGCAGGGGCTCTGGGGCCAACGTC.

Remarks on this clone: The read halts 3 residues ahead of the CDR3 end, with the missing end drawn from the germline J gene. The rearrangement joins TRBV30 to TRBJ1-5, with 11 bases fitting TRBD1. CDR3 length: 16 amino acids. J was trimmed by 4 bases and V by 3 bases; bases with no gene match: 8. CDR1 and CDR2 (germline): GTSNPN, SVGIG (reference sequence). The CDR3 loop reads CAWSLSGTGGNQPQHF. The CDR3 bases that were read are TGTGCCTGGAGCCTATCCGGGACAGGGGGAAATCAGCCC.

In its sample, this clone was seen many times. The read falls 3 residues short of the CDR3 end, and the missing part is taken from the germline J gene. The gene calls are TRBV20-1 and TRBJ1-5; no firm D call. The CDR3 runs 13 residues. Germline CDR1 reads DFQATT; CDR2 reads SNEGSKA (reference sequence). The ends were cut back, 3 bases at V and 6 bases at J, with 12 bases in the middle. The CDR3 sequence is CSASSPLLQPQHF. The DNA read from the CDR3 is TGCAGTGCTAGCTCTCCCCTCCTTCAGCCC.

On this clone: The CDR3 is cut off 3 residues early in the read; its end comes from the germline J gene. The rearrangement uses TRBV2 and TRBJ1-2; 7 bases align to TRBD1. The germline CDR1 and CDR2 sequences are SNHLY and FYNNEI. The CDR3 has 15 amino acids. With 9 bases clipped from V and 4 bases from J, the junction kept 14 bases outside the gene matches. The sequenced CDR3 bases are TGTGCCAGGTCGATACCGGCAGGGGGTTCCTATGGC. Translation gives CARSIPAGGSYG. The full CDR3 reads CARSIPAGGSYGYTF.

This clone has more than one count but fewer than ten. Sequencing ends 3 residues short of the CDR3 end; the germline J gene provides the rest. The chain links TRBV7-9 to TRBJ2-7; D perhaps matches TRBD1 (6 bases). This CDR3 comprises 13 residues. Trimming took 6 bases from V and 2 from J, leaving 11 bases between them. Germline loops: CDR1 SEHNR, CDR2 FQNEAQ (reference sequence). The CDR3 reads CASRHTGTYEQYF. The CDR3 DNA, read in part, is TGTGCCAGCAGACATACAGGGACCTACGAG.

This clone was detected only a few times. The observed sequence ends 3 residues before the CDR3 terminus, with the missing tail filled in from the germline J gene. The rearrangement uses TRBV30 and TRBJ1-2; 9 bases are shared with TRBD1. The CDR3 is 17 residues long. Looked up from germline, CDR1 is GTSNPN and CDR2 is SVGIG (reference sequence). The J segment lost 0 bases and the V segment lost 1 base, leaving 9 bases of the junction unmatched. The CDR3 bases that were read are TGTGCCTGGAGTGCCCCGGGACAGGGTCTCGCTAACTATGGC. Translated: CAWSAPGQGLANYG. The entire CDR3 protein is CAWSAPGQGLANYGYTF.

Comments on this clone: Read sequence stops 3 residues before the CDR3 end, and the germline J gene provides the missing end. The genes are TRBV18 and TRBJ1-4; TRBD1 is a possible D gene (6 bases). Germline V gives CDR1 KGHSH, CDR2 LQKENI. The CDR3 spans 17 residues. With 4 bases removed from V and 6 bases from J, the gap between germline ends came to 21 bases. The CDR3 protein is CASSRRTVGFEDEKLFF. The sequenced CDR3 bases are TGTGCCAGCTCACGCCGGACAGTTGGATTCGAGGATGAAAAA.

Worth noting for this clone: The read terminates 3 residues ahead of where the CDR3 ends, so the germline J gene completes it. The V and J genes are TRBV23-1 and TRBJ2-3, with 9 nucleotides matching TRBD1. TRBV23-1 is identified as an open reading frame with a role that is uncertain. The CDR3 is made up of 16 amino acids. Trimming took 4 bases from V and 6 from J; bases not matched to a gene: 11. The covered CDR3 bases are TGCGCCAGCAGTCTTAAGGACAGGGGTGAAGCGGATACG. As protein: CASSLKDRGEADT. From start to end, the CDR3 is CASSLKDRGEADTQYF.

This clone showed up many times. The CDR3 end is not reached by the read, which stops 3 residues before it; the germline J gene fills it in. The rearrangement links TRBV20-1 to TRBJ1-2; D unclear. Per the germline V gene, CDR1 is DFQATT and CDR2 is SNEGSKA (reference sequence). The CDR3 covers 11 residues. CDR3 residues: CSASSGLGYTF. The CDR3 DNA, read in part, is TGCAGTGCTAGCTCCGGACTAGGC.

A remark on this clone: The sequenced fragment ends 3 residues before the CDR3 boundary, so the rest is inferred from the germline J gene. The gene calls are TRBV2 and TRBJ1-1; maybe TRBD1 (6 bases). Germline CDR1 SNHLY, CDR2 FYNNEI. The CDR3 runs 14 residues. Trimming left V 6 bases short and J 7 bases short, with 18 bases between. CDR3 DNA, as far as it was read: TGTGCCAGCAGCCCCAGGGGCGGCATCAGTGAA. It specifies CASSPRGGISE. The entire CDR3 is CASSPRGGISEAFF.

This clone turned up a few times. The CDR3 extends 3 residues past the end of the read, so its final part is completed from the germline J gene. The chain couples TRBV2 to TRBJ1-6, with a possible D match to TRBD1 (6 bases). This CDR3 spans 14 amino acids. Germline lookup yields CDR1 SNHLY and CDR2 FYNNEI. V was clipped by 6 bases and J by 7 bases, with 13 bases between them. The CDR3 bases that were read are TGTGCCAGCAGAACCGGGACACAGAATTCACCC. Protein sequence: CASRTGTQNSP. The CDR3 in full is CASRTGTQNSPLHF.